Below are 4 T cell receptor beta chains sequenced from a single sample in a study of cytomegalovirus exposure and HLA in healthy donors. Vbeta (60) and Jbeta (13) primers were used in the PCR. Generated by immunoSEQ multiplex PCR, the TCRdb table keeps only in-frame clones and is missing some. The sample records about 150,000 clones, around 79% being singletons. Specimen: PBMCs. The receptors shown here come from a man aged 25 to 40 in good health and CMV-seropositive.

The CDR3 coding sequence is TGTGCCAGCAGCTTACGGCGCAGGGCGGACACTGAAGCTTTCTTT. It encodes CASSLRRRADTEAFF. The chain recombines TRBV7-8 with TRBJ1-1; D perhaps matches TRBD1 (5 bases). Germline lookup yields CDR1 SGHVS and CDR2 FQNEAQ. CDR3 size: 15 residues. V lost 2 bases to trimming and J lost 3 bases, with 13 bases between them.

This clone has only one observation. The chain employs TRBV6-5 and TRBJ1-1; 9 bases are shared with TRBD1. Per the germline V gene, CDR1 is MNHEY and CDR2 is SVGAGI. This CDR3 spans 15 amino acids. With V trimmed by 5 bases and J by 1 base, 5 bases remained unmatched. The CDR3 DNA sequence: TGTGCCAGCAGTACCATGGACAGGGGGAACACTGAAGCTTTCTTT. Its translation is CASSTMDRGNTEAFF.

The chain joins TRBV23-1 to TRBJ2-7; TRBD1 is a possible D gene (6 bases). TRBV23-1 is known as an ORF, though its function is uncertain. V lost 0 bases to trimming and J lost 0 bases, with 12 bases between them. The length of the CDR3 is 16 residues. The CDR3 loop is CASSQSKTGISYEQYF. CDR3 coding DNA: TGCGCCAGCAGTCAATCGAAAACAGGGATCTCCTACGAGCAGTACTTC.

This clone appeared once. The chain recombines TRBV4-1 with TRBJ1-2; TRBD1 might be the D (5 bases). Germline CDR1 reads MGHRA; CDR2 reads YSYEKL. Trimming removed 0 bases from V and 0 bases from J, with 11 bases in between. This CDR3 region has 16 residues. The CDR3 here is CASSQDSGLANYGYTF. The CDR3 DNA is TGCGCCAGCAGCCAAGATTCAGGGCTAGCTAACTATGGCTACACCTTC.